This TCR beta chain was obtained from a study of shared clonotypes between healthy human individuals. CD45RO-negative cells were positively selected for CCR7, leaving out terminally differentiated effector memory CD45RA+ cells. Measured with immunoSEQ multiplex PCR; TCRdb has only the in-frame clones, and not every one. Seen here are approximately 2,000,000 clones, around 95% observed once, and the top ten hold approximately 1.7%. This clone has a single count. Germline lookup yields CDR1 MNHEY and CDR2 SMNVEV (reference sequence). V dropped 5 bases and J dropped 5; count of bases not matched to a gene: 11. This CDR3 is 16 amino acids long.

The sequencing sample was made of naive CD8+ T cells from PBMCs. The TCR was taken from a young man in good health. Some clones in this sample may be carry-over from other donors' samples. The chain is built from TRBV27 and TRBJ2-1, with 8 bases identical to TRBD1. The CDR3 loop reads CASSPSQGEDNNEQFF. Written as DNA, the CDR3 is TGTGCCAGCAGTCCATCACAGGGGGAAGACAACAATGAGCAGTTCTTC.